A single sample gave rise to the 26 T cell receptor beta chains below, sequenced in a study of T cells after yellow fever vaccination. TCRdb reprocessed the 5' RACE reads with MiXCR, giving one entry per CDR3 protein. Among 300,000 or so distinct CDR3 sequences listed, 7.5% to 9% were seen once. The source material was CD4+ T cells sorted from PBMCs, sampled 5 days after the yellow fever booster vaccination. The receptor set was obtained from a man aged 18 to 29 who received the YFV17D yellow fever vaccine.

This sequence joins TRBV9 and TRBJ2-3, with D perhaps TRBD2 (6 bases). In germline, CDR1 is SGDLS, CDR2 YYNGEE. CDR3 length: 15 residues. V gave up 0 bases and J gave up 3 bases, with 11 bases separating them. The CDR3 spells CASSVGGAGTDTQYF. CDR3 in DNA: TGTGCCAGCAGCGTAGGCGGGGCCGGTACAGATACGCAGTATTTT.

This clonotype was detected a few times. The chain links TRBV25-1 to TRBJ2-2; no reliable D call. Deletions cut 5 bases from V and 0 bases from J, with 13 bases between. This CDR3 is built from 16 residues. Germline values: CDR1 MGHDK, CDR2 SYGVNS. CDR3 DNA: TGTGCCAGCAGTAAATCCCACACCTCGAACACCGGGGAGCTGTTTTTT. Translated: CASSKSHTSNTGELFF.

This chain uses TRBV5-4 with TRBJ1-2; D gene unclear. The germline V gene has CDR1 SGHNT and CDR2 YYREEE (reference sequence). The germline V and J ends were trimmed by 2 bases and 8 bases, with 16 bases remaining between them. The CDR3 loop spans 14 amino acids. Written as DNA, the CDR3 is TGTGCCAGCAGCTTTTTCTTGGTGGCCCCAGGCTACACCTTC. Its protein product is CASSFFLVAPGYTF. Combining the CDR3 with reference TRBV5-4 and TRBJ1-2 gives the whole variable domain ETGVTQSPTHLIKTRGQQVTLRCSSQSGHNTVSWYQQALGQGPQFIFQYYREEENGRGNFPPRFSGLQFPNYSSELNVNALELDDSALYLCASSFFLVAPGYTFGSGTRLTVV.

The V call is TRBV19, the J call TRBJ2-1, with D possibly matching TRBD2 (7 bases). CDR1 is LNHDA, CDR2 SQIVND, per germline (reference sequence). The V end lost 8 bases, the J end lost 9 bases, and 20 bases lay between the germline ends. The CDR3 covers 14 residues. CDR3 in amino acids: CASARGGRGGEQFF. The CDR3 DNA follows: TGTGCCAGTGCACGCGGGGGCCGGGGAGGTGAGCAGTTCTTC. The full variable domain, with the rest looked up from reference TRBV19 and TRBJ2-1, is DGGITQSPKYLFRKEGQNVTLSCEQNLNHDAMYWYRQDPGQGLRLIYYSQIVNDFQKGDIAEGYSVSREKKESFPLTVTSAQKNPTAFYLCASARGGRGGEQFFGPGTRLTVL.

The chain combines TRBV14 with TRBJ1-2; no clear D gene. CDR1 is SGHDN and CDR2 is FVKESK in the germline V gene. V was pared by 4 bases and J by 4 bases, with 13 bases between. The CDR3 length is 14 residues. DNA of the CDR3: TGTGCCAGCAGCCCGCGTGTTGGTCCCTATGGCTACACCTTC. Protein sequence: CASSPRVGPYGYTF.

This clonotype occurred many times. The chain joins TRBV20-1 to TRBJ2-7, with D unresolved. The CDR3 totals 14 residues. With 4 bases removed from V and 3 bases from J, the gap between germline ends came to 16 bases. Looked up from germline, CDR1 is DFQATT and CDR2 is SNEGSKA (reference sequence). Here the CDR3 DNA reads TGCAGTGCTATAAAGCCCTCCATATACTACGAGCAGTACGTC. Translated, it gives CSAIKPSIYYEQYV.

The chain couples TRBV9 to TRBJ2-2, with 7 nucleotides matching TRBD2. The trim removed 4 bases at V and 7 bases at J, leaving 13 bases unmatched. This CDR3 contains 16 residues. CDR1 SGDLS and CDR2 YYNGEE come from the germline V gene. Here the CDR3 reads CASSPGEGAYRGELFF. CDR3 sequence (DNA): TGTGCCAGCAGCCCGGGGGAGGGAGCGTATCGCGGGGAGCTGTTTTTT.

The rearrangement links TRBV20-1 to TRBJ1-5, with D hard to call. V dropped 5 bases and J dropped 4 bases, with 12 bases sitting between them. The CDR3 consists of 13 residues. Germline CDR1 DFQATT, CDR2 SNEGSKA (reference sequence). The CDR3 bases are TGCAGTGCTGGGCGGGCCCCTAATCAGCCCCAGCATTTT. Translating it yields CSAGRAPNQPQHF.

This clonotype was recorded at least ten times. The V gene is TRBV9, the J gene TRBJ2-3, with unresolved D. This CDR3 is 15 amino acids long. With 3 bases removed from V and 0 bases from J, the gap between germline ends came to 11 bases. Germline CDR1 is SGDLS and CDR2 is YYNGEE. DNA for the CDR3: TGTGCCAGCAGCGCTCATCCGTCTAGCACAGATACGCAGTATTTT. Amino acid sequence: CASSAHPSSTDTQYF.

The chain links TRBV18 to TRBJ2-7; D gene uncertain. V was pared by 3 bases and J by 4 bases, with 10 bases between. Per the germline V gene, CDR1 is KGHSH and CDR2 is LQKENI. The CDR3 contains 13 residues. DNA of the CDR3: TGTGCCAGCTCACCTAATCGAGCGTACGAGCAGTACGTC. Translated: CASSPNRAYEQYV.

The chain carries TRBV4-3 and TRBJ1-6; 8 nucleotides agree with TRBD1. Unmatched junction bases numbered 4, after V lost 0 bases and J lost 6 bases. CDR1 is LGHNA, CDR2 YSLEER, per germline. This CDR3 has 16 amino acids. The chain's CDR3 is CASSQDPGGPNSPLHF. CDR3 in DNA: TGCGCCAGCAGCCAAGATCCAGGGGGCCCTAATTCACCCCTCCACTTT.

CDR3 region: CASSTGLKNIQYF. In DNA, the CDR3 is TGTGCCAGCAGCACGGGACTTAAAAACATTCAGTACTTC. The V and J genes are TRBV6-5 and TRBJ2-4; possible D gene TRBD2, 6 bases. The CDR3 covers 13 residues. Trimming left V 6 bases short and J 4 bases short, with 10 bases between. CDR1 is MNHEY, CDR2 SVGAGI, per germline.

This sequence joins TRBV4-3 and TRBJ1-6; D is unresolved. Trimming removed 0 bases from V and 7 bases from J, with 10 bases in between. Germline CDR1 LGHNA, CDR2 YSLEER. The length of the CDR3 is 15 residues. The chain's CDR3 is CASSQDRVENSPLHF. DNA for the CDR3: TGCGCCAGCAGCCAAGATCGGGTGGAGAATTCACCCCTCCACTTT.

V and J are TRBV7-2 and TRBJ2-2, with D maybe TRBD2 (6 bases). From germline, CDR1 is SGHTA and CDR2 FQGNSA. The CDR3 extends over 13 amino acids. The V gene lost 6 bases and the J gene lost 7 bases, with 12 bases spanning the gap. The CDR3, as DNA: TGTGCCAGCAGTACCACCGGGGGCGGGGAGCTGTTTTTT. Translating gives CASSTTGGGELFF.

The rearrangement uses TRBV20-1 and TRBJ1-1; TRBD1 matches at 7 bases. Trimming removed 6 bases from V and 7 bases from J; junction bases left unmatched: 11. In germline, CDR1 is DFQATT, CDR2 SNEGSKA (reference sequence). This CDR3 has 13 amino acids. In nucleotides, the CDR3 is TGCAGTGCGAGTGGAGGGGGCGCGGTTGAAGCTTTCTTT. This sequence encodes CSASGGGAVEAFF.

The chain joins TRBV7-6 to TRBJ1-3; D may be TRBD1 (5 bases). The CDR3 consists of 17 residues. V lost 4 bases, J lost 7 bases, and 23 bases lay in between. CDR1 SGHVS and CDR2 FNYEAQ come from the germline V gene. This CDR3 is CASSSGGARDVVNTIYF. The CDR3 region has the DNA TGTGCCAGCAGCTCGGGGGGAGCCAGGGATGTTGTGAACACCATATATTTT.

This clonotype was counted between two and nine times. The rearrangement uses TRBV4-3 and TRBJ2-2; no firm D call. CDR1 and CDR2 (germline): LGHNA, YSLEER. V shed 0 bases and J shed 6 bases, with 8 bases lying between them. CDR3 size: 14 residues. CDR3 amino acids: CASSQDNRAGELFF. As DNA, the CDR3 is TGCGCCAGCAGCCAAGATAATCGGGCCGGGGAGCTGTTTTTT.

This clonotype was observed a handful of times. J is TRBJ2-3 and V is TRBV20-1; a weak D match, TRBD1 (6 bases). V lost 5 bases and J lost 2, with 14 bases in between. This CDR3 contains 14 residues. Per germline, CDR1 DFQATT and CDR2 SNEGSKA (reference sequence). The DNA of the CDR3 is TGCAGTGCTTTACGGGACACCTACACAGATACGCAGTATTTT. Protein product: CSALRDTYTDTQYF.

This clonotype has a handful of counts. The J gene is TRBJ1-5, the V gene TRBV7-8; perhaps TRBD1 as D (5 bases). This CDR3 has 17 residues. From germline, CDR1 is SGHVS and CDR2 FQNEAQ. Trimming stripped 0 bases from V and 3 bases from J, with 15 bases between. In DNA form, the CDR3 reads TGTGCCAGCAGCTTAGCGCTCGGGGACCGCGCCAATCAGCCCCAGCATTTT. This sequence encodes CASSLALGDRANQPQHF. The variable domain in full, with the rest retrieved from reference TRBV7-8 and TRBJ1-5, is GAGVSQSPRYKVAKRGQDVALRCDPISGHVSLFWYQQALGQGPEFLTYFQNEAQLDKSGLPSDRFFAERPEGSVSTLKIQRTQQEDSAVYLCASSLALGDRANQPQHFGDGTRLSIL.

V and J are TRBV20-1 and TRBJ1-2; no clear D. With 3 bases removed from V and 1 base from J, the gap between germline ends came to 6 bases. Germline assignment: CDR1 DFQATT and CDR2 SNEGSKA (reference sequence). The CDR3 is made up of 12 amino acids. CDR3 region: CSASRVNYGYTF. In nucleotides, the CDR3 is TGCAGTGCTAGTCGGGTTAACTATGGCTACACCTTC.

The J gene is TRBJ2-1, the V gene TRBV4-1, with D possibly TRBD1 on 6 matching bases. The CDR3 sequence is 15 residues long. V lost 9 bases, J lost 10 bases, and 25 bases lay in between. Germline V gives CDR1 MGHRA, CDR2 YSYEKL. The CDR3 region is CASRQLAGAPGEQFF. In DNA, the CDR3 is TGCGCCAGTAGACAACTTGCAGGGGCCCCGGGGGAGCAGTTCTTC.

The table lists this clonotype with many counts. The chain carries TRBV19 and TRBJ2-3; D call uncertain. In germline, CDR1 is LNHDA, CDR2 SQIVND (reference sequence). V lost 3 bases and J 0 bases, leaving 10 bases between the germline ends. CDR3 length: 15 residues. The DNA of the CDR3 is TGTGCCAGTAGTATCCAGGCGACTAGCACAGATACGCAGTATTTT. Translating it yields CASSIQATSTDTQYF.

V gene TRBV28 combines with J gene TRBJ2-7; maybe TRBD2 (6 bases). The CDR3 covers 15 residues. The germline gives CDR1 MDHEN, CDR2 SYDVKM. V dropped 6 bases and J dropped 2 bases, with 17 bases sitting between them. CDR3 amino acids: CASSLNHGGAYEQYV. DNA for the CDR3: TGTGCCAGCAGCCTTAATCACGGGGGAGCCTACGAGCAGTACGTC.

This clonotype was observed a few times. The rearrangement joins TRBV12-3 or TRBV12-4 to TRBJ1-5; 7 nucleotides line up with TRBD1. V lost 5 bases, J lost 1 base, and 5 bases stayed unmatched. The CDR3 runs to 15 residues. CDR3 amino acids: CASSITGESNQPQHF. CDR3 in DNA: TGTGCCAGCAGTATCACAGGGGAAAGCAATCAGCCCCAGCATTTT.

This clonotype was counted between two and nine times. The CDR3 DNA reads TGTGCCAGCAGTTTCCGTACTCCGACTCCGGGACTAGCGACCACCGGGGAGCTGTTTTTT. The encoded protein is CASSFRTPTPGLATTGELFF. This chain links TRBV12-3 or TRBV12-4 with TRBJ2-2; 10 bases agree with TRBD2. The CDR3 is 20 residues long. V lost 3 bases, J lost 4 bases, and 17 bases stayed unmatched.

This clonotype was seen a few times. V gene TRBV7-9 combines with J gene TRBJ2-5; no firm D call. Germline V lookup: CDR1 SEHNR, CDR2 FQNEAQ (reference sequence). V lost 0 bases and J lost 3, with 11 bases in between. The CDR3 contains 15 residues. CDR3 coding DNA: TGTGCCAGCAGCTTAGCGAATACCCAGAAAGAGACCCAGTACTTC. As protein: CASSLANTQKETQYF.